These 13 T cell receptor beta chains originate from one sample sequenced in a study of T cell responses to AZD1222 COVID-19 vaccine. Data came from immunoSEQ multiplex PCR; TCRdb stores just in-frame clones and leaves some out. The sample gives 150,000 or so clones, 94% of which show up once; 4.5% to 5.5% is in the top ten. The input for sequencing was peripheral blood, taken 28 days after the second AZD1222 dose. The receptors derive from an adult who received the AZD1222 COVID-19 vaccine.

The CDR3 sequence is CASSQEAGQGTYEQYF. CDR3 in DNA: TGTGCCAGCAGCCAAGAAGCGGGACAGGGGACCTACGAGCAGTACTTC. This chain links TRBV4-2 with TRBJ2-7; 10 bases map to TRBD1. Looked up from germline, CDR1 is LGHNA and CDR2 is YNFKEQ. V shed 0 bases, J shed 2 bases, and the junction held 4 bases outside the gene matches. This CDR3 spans 16 amino acids.

The chain couples TRBV6-5 to TRBJ1-2; tentatively, D is TRBD1 (5 bases). V was cut by 5 bases and J by 3 bases, with 10 bases left in between. The CDR3 loop spans 13 amino acids. Germline V gene sequence: CDR1 MNHEY, CDR2 SVGAGI. CDR3 amino acids: CASSTDRYYGYTF. The CDR3 DNA reads TGTGCCAGCAGTACCGACAGATACTATGGCTACACCTTC.

This sequence joins TRBV7-8 and TRBJ2-7; TRBD1 agrees at 8 bases. V gave up 5 bases and J gave up 3 bases; unmatched junction bases: 12. The germline V gene has CDR1 SGHVS and CDR2 FQNEAQ. The CDR3 is 16 amino acids. The CDR3 is CASSNSAGGDDYEQYF. CDR3 DNA: TGTGCCAGCAGCAACTCTGCAGGGGGCGATGACTACGAGCAGTACTTC.

J is TRBJ1-1 and V is TRBV9, with a possible D match to TRBD1 (6 bases). Trimming removed 4 bases from V and 1 base from J, with 11 bases in between. The CDR3 is 14 residues long. Germline CDR1 is SGDLS and CDR2 is YYNGEE. The CDR3 is CASSPQDRNTEAFF. The DNA for the CDR3 is TGTGCCAGCAGCCCCCAGGACAGGAACACTGAAGCTTTCTTT.

This clone is a singleton in its sample. The chain couples TRBV7-9 to TRBJ1-1; 9 bases map to TRBD1. Trimming at V came to 2 bases and at J to 6 bases, leaving 10 bases not matched to a gene. Per the germline V gene, CDR1 is SEHNR and CDR2 is FQNEAQ (reference sequence). This CDR3 is built from 16 residues. The CDR3 reads CASSLLVSGTGSEAFF. The CDR3 DNA sequence: TGTGCCAGCAGCTTATTGGTCAGTGGGACAGGGTCTGAAGCTTTCTTT. The variable domain in full, with the rest retrieved from reference TRBV7-9 and TRBJ1-1, is DTGVSQNPRHKITKRGQNVTFRCDPISEHNRLYWYRQTLGQGPEFLTYFQNEAQLEKSRLLSDRFSAERPKGSFSTLEIQRTEQGDSAMYLCASSLLVSGTGSEAFFGQGTRLTVV.

The rearrangement uses TRBV19 and TRBJ1-5; D gene ambiguous. Germline V CDR1 and CDR2: LNHDA, SQIVND (reference sequence). The CDR3 contains 14 residues. Trimming cost V 6 bases and J 7 bases, with 16 bases left between them. The CDR3 spells CASSPGEVWQPQHF. CDR3 bases: TGTGCCAGTAGCCCCGGGGAAGTATGGCAGCCCCAGCATTTT.

The chain is built from TRBV7-2 and TRBJ2-2; 15 bases map to TRBD2. The CDR3 is made up of 16 amino acids. V shed 5 bases, J shed 7 bases, and the junction held 5 bases outside the gene matches. CDR1 and CDR2 (germline): SGHTA, FQGNSA. The CDR3: CASSRTSGRVRGELFF. In nucleotides, the CDR3 is TGTGCCAGCAGCAGGACTAGCGGGAGGGTTCGCGGGGAGCTGTTTTTT.

This rearrangement joins TRBV6-5 to TRBJ2-1; maybe TRBD2 (5 bases). Per the germline V gene, CDR1 is MNHEY and CDR2 is SVGAGI. The CDR3 length is 13 residues. Trimming left V 6 bases short and J 4 bases short, with 10 bases between. The CDR3 loop reads CASRFSEYNEQFF. The CDR3 bases are TGTGCCAGCAGATTTAGCGAGTACAATGAGCAGTTCTTC.

The V call is TRBV24-1, the J call TRBJ1-2; D is uncertain. There are 13 residues in the CDR3. Trimming left V 2 bases short and J 8 bases short, with 11 bases between. Germline V gene lookup returns CDR1 KGHDR and CDR2 SFDVKD. CDR3 residues: CATSDWPLEGYTF. DNA of the CDR3: TGTGCCACCAGTGATTGGCCTCTTGAAGGCTACACCTTC.

The chain links TRBV27 to TRBJ1-1, with D tentatively TRBD1 (6 bases). Germline-derived CDR1 and CDR2 are MNHEY and SMNVEV (reference sequence). This CDR3 contains 14 residues. V was cut by 6 bases and J by 1 base, with 12 bases left in between. The CDR3 bases are TGTGCCAGCAGCCTAGGGGGGGGGAACACTGAAGCTTTCTTT. It specifies CASSLGGGNTEAFF.

This clone was picked up one time. The chain is built from TRBV3-1 (or the pseudogene TRBV3-2) and TRBJ1-1; a possible D gene is TRBD1 (6 bases). Trimming stripped 2 bases from V and 1 base from J, with 14 bases between. CDR1 and CDR2 from the germline V gene are LGHDT and YNNKEL (reference sequence). The CDR3 is 16 amino acids. This CDR3 is CASSQSGGTRNTEAFF. The DNA of the CDR3 is TGTGCCAGCAGCCAATCGGGGGGGACAAGGAACACTGAAGCTTTCTTT.

The chain uses TRBV7-9 and TRBJ1-1; 9 positions match TRBD1. This CDR3 comprises 16 residues. V shed 2 bases and J 10 bases; nucleotides not matched to a gene: 14. From germline, CDR1 is SEHNR and CDR2 FQNEAQ (reference sequence). The CDR3 reads CASSLREEGTGKGAFF. As DNA, the CDR3 is TGTGCCAGCAGCTTACGAGAGGAGGGGACAGGGAAGGGAGCTTTCTTT.

V is TRBV3-1 (or the pseudogene TRBV3-2) and J is TRBJ1-2; possibly TRBD1 for D (6 bases). This CDR3 comprises 12 residues. Looked up from germline, CDR1 is LGHDT and CDR2 is YNNKEL (reference sequence). Between the trimmed V and J ends, which lost 0 bases and 8 bases, there was a span of 7 bases. CDR3 amino acids: CASSQDRGGYTF. CDR3 bases: TGTGCCAGCAGCCAAGATAGGGGGGGCTACACCTTC.